This is a list of T cell receptor beta chains from one sample in a study of multiple sclerosis patients with progressive multifocal leukoencephalopathy. Some clones are missing from TCRdb's copy, which holds only in-frame ones; the method was immunoSEQ multiplex PCR. This sample has some 31,000 clones, with nearly 90% found just once. The starting material was PBMCs, obtained from a patient treated with natalizumab. The receptors were gathered from a human donor with multiple sclerosis. Both conserved end residues are part of each CDR3. A D gene is named only where the DNA matches it firmly. A row's size may be missing; if present it is once, few, many or a size class.

D gene	clone size	V gene	J gene	CDR3 DNA	CDR3 protein
.	.	TRBV7-2	TRBJ2-7	TGTGCCAGCAGCTTAGCGCGTGGAGGGAGTAGTTCCGAGCAGTACTTC	CASSLARGGSSSEQYF
.	.	TRBV6-1	TRBJ2-7	TGTGCCAGCAGTGCGGTGACCCAGGCCTACGAGCAGTACTTC	CASSAVTQAYEQYF
.	once	TRBV6-9	TRBJ2-7	TGTGCCAGCAGTCGCCCCGGGATTCTGCACCCCTACGAGCAGTACTTC	CASSRPGILHPYEQYF
.	.	TRBV5-5	TRBJ1-1	TGTGCCAGCAGCTTGGACAGTGAAGCTTTCTTT	CASSLDSEAFF
TRBD1	.	TRBV19	TRBJ1-2	TGTGCCAGTAGTATTGTCGGGACAGGGGGGTATGGCTACACCTTC	CASSIVGTGGYGYTF
TRBD2	.	TRBV28	TRBJ2-7	TGTGCCAGCAGTTTAGTCATCGTTCTAGCGGGAGGGGGGTCCGAGCAGTACTTC	CASSLVIVLAGGGSEQYF
.	few	TRBV15	TRBJ2-5	TGTGCCACCAGCACCGGGCCAGAGACCCAGTACTTC	CATSTGPETQYF
.	.	TRBV5-1	TRBJ2-6	TGCGCCAGCAGCCCTCGAGGGACACTAACCTCTGGGGCCAACGTCCTGACTTTC	CASSPRGTLTSGANVLTF
TRBD2	.	TRBV27	TRBJ2-1	TGTGCCAGCACTCCGGGCGGGAGCTACAATGAGCAGTTCTTC	CASTPGGSYNEQFF
TRBD1	.	TRBV2	TRBJ1-6	TGTGCCAGCAGTAGCCGGGACAGCCATTCGGCCCTCCACTTT	CASSSRDSHSALHF
.	.	TRBV28	TRBJ1-1	TGTGCCAGCACTAATCCTCGTATCACAGGGTCCACTGAAGCTTTCTTT	CASTNPRITGSTEAFF
TRBD1	.	TRBV30	TRBJ1-5	TGTGCCTGGAGTAAAATTCCGACAGGGGCTCAAAAATATAGCAATCAGCCCCAGCATTTT	CAWSKIPTGAQKYSNQPQHF
.	.	TRBV4-3	TRBJ1-2	TGCGCCAGCAGCCAAGATCGAGCCGGGGGGGCGAGGCGCGGCTACACCTTC	CASSQDRAGGARRGYTF
.	.	TRBV7-9	TRBJ2-7	TGTGCCAGCAGCTCCTTGGACGCTACCCTTGGCGAGCAGTACTTC	CASSSLDATLGEQYF
TRBD1	.	TRBV11-1	TRBJ1-1	TGTGCCAGCAGCCGAGGACAGGGCCTCATGAACACTGAAGCTTTCTTT	CASSRGQGLMNTEAFF
.	.	TRBV6-5	TRBJ1-2	TGTGCCAGCAGGACAACGGCTTATGGCTACACCTTC	CASRTTAYGYTF
TRBD2	.	TRBV11-2	TRBJ2-7	TGTGCCAGCAGCTCCCCTCATAGCGGGAGCACCTACGAGCAGTACTTC	CASSSPHSGSTYEQYF
TRBD1	.	TRBV10-3	TRBJ1-1	TGTGCCATCAGTCTTACAGGGGCCTTGGGCACTGAAGCTTTCTTT	CAISLTGALGTEAFF
.	.	TRBV19	TRBJ1-2	TGTGCCAGTAGGAGGGACGGAGCTAACTATGGCTACACCTTC	CASRRDGANYGYTF
TRBD2	.	TRBV10-3	TRBJ2-2	TGTGCCATCAGTGAGTCGATAGCGGGAGGGTCGGTCACCGGGGAGCTGTTTTTT	CAISESIAGGSVTGELFF
TRBD2	.	TRBV12-5	TRBJ2-3	TGTGCTAGTGGTCCCGCTCAGGGGACTAGCGGGAAGAGCACAGATACGCAGTATTTT	CASGPAQGTSGKSTDTQYF
TRBD2	.	TRBV9	TRBJ2-1	TGTGCCAGCAGCGAGACGGGAGGGCCGTCCGGTGAGCAGTTCTTC	CASSETGGPSGEQFF
.	.	TRBV10-3	TRBJ1-1	TGTGCCATCAGTGAGTCGGCAGGGGCCACTGAAGCTTTCTTT	CAISESAGATEAFF
.	.	TRBV7-9	TRBJ2-7	TGTGCCAGCAGCCTCTCGGACAGATCCACCTACGAGCAGTACTTC	CASSLSDRSTYEQYF
.	.	TRBV8-2	TRBJ2-2	TGTGGCAGCACATCCGCAGCCCCGGGATCAGGAGGGGCCGGGGAGCTGTTTTTT	CGSTSAAPGSGGAGELFF
.	.	TRBV28	TRBJ2-2	TGTGCCAGCAGTTTACCCTTGACCACCGGGGAGCTGTTTTTT	CASSLPLTTGELFF
.	.	TRBV11-2	TRBJ2-2	TGTGCCAGCAGCTTAGGGACGGGGGTCACCGGGGAGCTGTTTTTT	CASSLGTGVTGELFF
.	few	TRBV27	TRBJ2-2	TGTGCCAGCAGTACCCACAGGCCCTCCGGGGAGCTGTTTTTT	CASSTHRPSGELFF
TRBD1	.	TRBV5-1	TRBJ2-2	TGCGCCAGCAGCTCGTCCCGACAGGGCCCCATTGGGAACACCGGGGAGCTGTTTTTT	CASSSSRQGPIGNTGELFF
TRBD1	.	TRBV4-3	TRBJ1-6	TGCGCCAGCAGCCCCGGGACAGATTCACCCCTCCACTTT	CASSPGTDSPLHF
TRBD2	.	TRBV29-1	TRBJ2-4	TGCAGCGTTGAAGGTCTTAGCGGGACATCCAAAAACATTCAGTACTTC	CSVEGLSGTSKNIQYF
.	few	TRBV10-3	TRBJ1-2	TGTGCCATCAACAGCGACAGTCTGTATGGCTACACCTTC	CAINSDSLYGYTF
.	.	TRBV2	TRBJ2-7	TGTGCCAGCAGTCCGGAGGGGGGGCGGGCCTCGGGCGAGCAGTACTTC	CASSPEGGRASGEQYF
.	.	TRBV27	TRBJ1-4	TGTGCCAGCAGTTTCAAAGGGAAACTGTTTTTT	CASSFKGKLFF
.	.	TRBV7-2	TRBJ2-7	TGTGCCAGCAGCTTAATGTATAAGGATGAGCAGTACTTC	CASSLMYKDEQYF
.	.	TRBV7-9	TRBJ2-5	TGTGCCAGCAGCTTCCAAGAGACCCAGTACTTC	CASSFQETQYF
.	.	TRBV6-6	TRBJ1-2	TGTGCCAGCAGTTCCCCCCGGGACTACACTTATGGCTACACCTTC	CASSSPRDYTYGYTF
.	.	TRBV19	TRBJ2-7	TGTGCCAGTAGTCCCGGATCAACCTACGAGCAGTACTTC	CASSPGSTYEQYF
.	.	TRBV6-5	TRBJ2-7	TGTGCCAGCAGTTACTCGTCAGGACCCATCGCCTACGAGCAGTACTTC	CASSYSSGPIAYEQYF
.	.	TRBV7-9	TRBJ2-1	TGTGCCAGCAGCTTAGGGCCTGCGCCCGAGCAGTTCTTC	CASSLGPAPEQFF
.	.	TRBV5-1	TRBJ1-2	TGCGCCAGCAGCTCCCTTTCTCCAGGAGATAACTATGGCTACACCTTC	CASSSLSPGDNYGYTF
.	.	TRBV2	TRBJ1-2	TGTGCCAGCAGTGAAGCCGCCACAAACTATGGCTACACCTTC	CASSEAATNYGYTF